A selection of T cell receptor beta chains follows, all from one sample in a study of CD8+ T cells in alopecia areata. The repertoire was sequenced with immunoSEQ multiplex PCR; TCRdb's copy has only in-frame clones and lacks some. The table has about 150,000 clones, roughly three fifths seen once; the top ten hold 5% to 7%. The sample here was CD4+ T cells sorted from blood, taken at week 0. The receptors come from a human donor with alopecia areata. CDR3s include the opening cysteine and the closing phenylalanine or tryptophan. The D gene is left open where the match is weak. Only some rows state a clone size, as once, few, many or a class for expanded clones.

>few|NA|TRBJ2-3|TRBV5-1
TGCGCCAGCAGCTTGGCCGTGGGCGCGACAGATACGCAGTATTTT
CASSLAVGATDTQYF
>few|NA|TRBJ1-5|TRBV29-1
TGCAGCGTCCAGCGGGCAGGTGGGAATCAGCCCCAGCATTTT
CSVQRAGGNQPQHF
>many|NA|TRBJ2-7|TRBV7-2
TGTGCCAGCAGCTTACAGAGCTCCTACGAGCAGTACTTC
CASSLQSSYEQYF
>NA|NA|TRBJ1-6|TRBV30
TGTGCCTGGATTTTCGGACACGGACAGTCACCCCTCCACTTT
CAWIFGHGQSPLHF
>few|NA|TRBJ2-2|TRBV5-6
TGTGCCAGCAGCTTGGAGCCCGGCAGGGCTCTAACCGGGGAGCTGTTTTTT
CASSLEPGRALTGELFF
>NA|NA|TRBJ2-5|TRBV30
TGTGCCTGGAGTGTATGGGGCAGTCAAGAGACCCAGTACTTC
CAWSVWGSQETQYF
>NA|NA|TRBJ1-1|TRBV4-1
TGCGCCAGCAGAGGACCTCTTAGGAACACTGAAGCTTTCTTT
CASRGPLRNTEAFF
>NA|NA|TRBJ2-3|TRBV7-9
TGTGCCAGCATCGAAAGACCTGGGGGGGCCAAAGATACGCAGTATTTT
CASIERPGGAKDTQYF
>NA|TRBD1|TRBJ1-6|TRBV19
TGTGCCAGTAGCCCCGGGACAGCACAGGCCCTCCACTTT
CASSPGTAQALHF
>NA|NA|TRBJ1-1|TRBV30
TGTGCCTGGGGGGCCCGGGAATCGCCAGCTTTCTTT
CAWGARESPAFF
>NA|TRBD1|TRBJ1-5|TRBV28
TGTGCCAGCAGGGGGACAGGGGGCGTTCAGCCCCAGCATTTT
CASRGTGGVQPQHF
>NA|NA|TRBJ2-7|TRBV25-1
TGTGCCAGCAGTGAATACTACGAGCAGTACTTC
CASSEYYEQYF
>NA|NA|TRBJ1-4|TRBV5-8
TGTGCCAGCAGCTTGGTGCAGGGACCTAATGAAAAACTGTTTTTT
CASSLVQGPNEKLFF
>few|NA|TRBJ1-1|TRBV29-1
TGCAGCGTTGAAGATCGTCAGGGTTACACTGAAGCTTTCTTT
CSVEDRQGYTEAFF
>NA|NA|TRBJ2-1|TRBV11-1
TGTGCCAGCAGCTTAATCCGCAATGAGCAGTTCTTC
CASSLIRNEQFF
>NA|NA|TRBJ2-4|TRBV4-3
TGCGCCAGCAGCCAGACTAGACAGGGCCCCCAGTACTTC
CASSQTRQGPQYF
>NA|TRBD1|TRBJ1-1|TRBV29-1
TGCAGCGCCCAAACTCCACCCGGGACAGGGGGCGGGGGCACTGAAGCTTTCTTT
CSAQTPPGTGGGGTEAFF
>NA|TRBD1|TRBJ2-1|TRBV29-1
TGCAGCCCCGAGGTACAGGGGGCAAGCAATGAGCAGTTCTTC
CSPEVQGASNEQFF
>few|NA|TRBJ1-6|TRBV27
TGTGCCAGCAGTCGGGACGGGTATAATTCACCCCTCCACTTT
CASSRDGYNSPLHF
>NA|NA|TRBJ1-4|TRBV29-1
TGCAGCGTTATGGACAGAATCGGAGAAAAACTGTTTTTT
CSVMDRIGEKLFF
>NA|TRBD2|TRBJ2-3|TRBV30
TGTGCCTGGGGGACTAGCGGGGGCCTAGGAGATACGCAGTATTTT
CAWGTSGGLGDTQYF
>NA|NA|TRBJ1-4|TRBV15
TGTGCCGCGCGCGAGGGGCACCACAATGAAAAACTGTTTTTT
CAAREGHHNEKLFF
>few|TRBD1|TRBJ2-1|TRBV5-1
TGCGCCAGCAGCTTGACACAAACAGGGGTAGATGAGCAGTTCTTC
CASSLTQTGVDEQFF
>few|TRBD2|TRBJ2-1|TRBV29-1
TGCAGCGTTGTCATAGCGGGGGGCCGTCTATACAATGAGCAGTTCTTC
CSVVIAGGRLYNEQFF
>NA|NA|TRBJ1-6|TRBV5-6
TGTGCCAGCACCTTTAGGGTGGATTCACCCCTCCACTTT
CASTFRVDSPLHF
>few|NA|TRBJ1-5|TRBV18
TGTGCCAGCTCACCAGAGGGGGATTGGAATCAGCCCCAGCATTTT
CASSPEGDWNQPQHF
>NA|TRBD2|TRBJ2-2|TRBV11-2
TGTGCCAGCAGCTTAATAGCGGGATTGAACACCGGGGAGCTGTTTTTT
CASSLIAGLNTGELFF
>NA|NA|TRBJ2-7|TRBV29-1
TGCAGCGTTGGTCGCTCCTACGAGCAGTACTTC
CSVGRSYEQYF
>NA|NA|TRBJ1-1|TRBV2
TGTGCCAGCAGTGAGCAGGGGCGGGGTGCAGCTTTCTTT
CASSEQGRGAAFF
>few|NA|TRBJ2-7|TRBV20-1
TGCAGTGCTAGAGGGGCGGAGTGGCAGTACTTC
CSARGAEWQYF
>NA|TRBD1|TRBJ1-6|TRBV19
TGTGCCAGTAGTGGCACAGGGGTTGGGGGTGATTCACCCCTCCACTTT
CASSGTGVGGDSPLHF
>NA|TRBD1|TRBJ1-5|TRBV30
TGTGCCTGGAGCTCGGGACAGGGGGTCTGGAGCAATCAGCCCCAGCATTTT
CAWSSGQGVWSNQPQHF
>few|TRBD1|TRBJ2-7|TRBV18
TGTGCCAGCTCGGCCGGGACAGGGCTTTCCTACGAGCAGTACTTC
CASSAGTGLSYEQYF
>NA|NA|TRBJ2-5|TRBV4-2
TGTGCCAGCAGCCAAAAGACTAACACCGGGGAGACCCAGTACTTC
CASSQKTNTGETQYF
>NA|NA|TRBJ1-2|TRBV7-3
TGTGCCAGCAGCTTATCTGGGACGGAATATGGCTACACCTTC
CASSLSGTEYGYTF
>few|TRBD1|TRBJ1-2|TRBV25-1
TGTGCCAGCAGTGGACAGGGGGCTGGCTACACCTTC
CASSGQGAGYTF
>NA|NA|TRBJ1-1|TRBV2
TGTGCCAGCAGTGGGGGTGCTGAAGCTTTCTTT
CASSGGAEAFF
>NA|NA|TRBJ1-2|TRBV2
TGTGCCAGCATTGAGGGGCCTGACTATGGCTACACCTTC
CASIEGPDYGYTF
>NA|NA|TRBJ2-5|TRBV6-6
TGTGCCAGCAGGGGGGGTTTAGAGACCCAGTACTTC
CASRGGLETQYF
>NA|NA|TRBJ1-5|TRBV6-5
TGTGCCAGCAGTTACTCGAGTAGCGCCTGGGAGCCCCAGCATTTT
CASSYSSSAWEPQHF
>NA|TRBD1|TRBJ2-3|TRBV30
TGTGCCTGGTCCACCGGGGACAGGATGTTGGATACGCAGTATTTT
CAWSTGDRMLDTQYF
>NA|NA|TRBJ1-2|TRBV10-3
TGTGCCATCAGTAGTACCGGGACATATGGCTACACCTTC
CAISSTGTYGYTF
>NA|NA|TRBJ1-5|TRBV25-1
TGTGCCAGCAGTGCTGGGGGTTTCATTCAGCCCCAGCATTTT
CASSAGGFIQPQHF
>once|NA|TRBJ1-2|TRBV27
TGTGCCAGCAGTATGCAGGGAAGCACCAACTATGGCTACACCTTC
CASSMQGSTNYGYTF
>few|NA|TRBJ2-4|TRBV5-6
TGTGCCAGCAGCCAGCCAGGACAGGGCGCGGGGGTCATTCAGTACTTC
CASSQPGQGAGVIQYF
>few|TRBD2|TRBJ2-1|TRBV13
TGTGCCAGCAGCCTTGAGGGGCTAGCGGGGGGTGAGCAGTTCTTC
CASSLEGLAGGEQFF
>NA|NA|TRBJ2-5|TRBV5-1
TGCGCCAGCAGCTTGGGGCAACTGCAAGAGACCCAGTACTTC
CASSLGQLQETQYF
>NA|TRBD1|TRBJ1-5|TRBV5-1
TGCGCCAGCAGCCCGGACAGGGGTAATCAGCCCCAGCATTTT
CASSPDRGNQPQHF
>medium-sized|NA|TRBJ2-4|TRBV5-1
TGCGCCAGCAGCTTGGGACAGCGCGAAAACATTCAGTACTTC
CASSLGQRENIQYF
>NA|TRBD2|TRBJ2-7|TRBV2
TGTGCCAGCAGCCTGTCGACTAGCGTTGCCTACGAGCAGTACTTC
CASSLSTSVAYEQYF
>few|NA|TRBJ2-1|TRBV13
TGTGCCAGCAGCTCTAGAACCTACAATGAGCAGTTCTTC
CASSSRTYNEQFF
>NA|NA|TRBJ2-3|TRBV29-1
TGCAGCGTTCGGGCGGGGTTAAACACAGATACGCAGTATTTT
CSVRAGLNTDTQYF
>few|NA|TRBJ1-1|TRBV18
TGTGCCAGCTCACCAGGACTGGTGAACACTGAAGCTTTCTTT
CASSPGLVNTEAFF
>NA|TRBD1|TRBJ1-2|TRBV7-2
TGTGCCAGCAGCTTAGTAAACAGGGGCGGATATGGCTACACCTTC
CASSLVNRGGYGYTF
>NA|TRBD2|TRBJ2-7|TRBV7-2
TGTGCCAGCAGCCGAATAGCGGGGGGGCGCTACGAGCAGTACTTC
CASSRIAGGRYEQYF